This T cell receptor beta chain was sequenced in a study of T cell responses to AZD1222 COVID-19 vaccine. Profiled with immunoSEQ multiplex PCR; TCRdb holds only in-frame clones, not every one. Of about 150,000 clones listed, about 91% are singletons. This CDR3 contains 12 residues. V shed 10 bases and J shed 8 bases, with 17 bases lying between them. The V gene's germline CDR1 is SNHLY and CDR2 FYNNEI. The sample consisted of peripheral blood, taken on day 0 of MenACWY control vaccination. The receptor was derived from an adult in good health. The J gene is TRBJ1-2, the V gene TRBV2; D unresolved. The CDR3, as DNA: TGTGCCACAAAGGCCCCACTCTACGGCTACACCTTC. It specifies CATKAPLYGYTF.